This T cell receptor (beta chain) was identified during a study of PD-1 blockade in classical Hodgkin lymphoma. Background on the study: Treatment was intravenous nivolumab, 3 mg/kg every 2 weeks, until progression. General study points: Diminished baseline TCR diversity has been reported in newly diagnosed patients relative to healthy donors. Exclusion was applied to patients who started nivolumab under 1 year after ASCT.

The CDR3 totals 16 residues. The germline CDR1 and CDR2 sequences are SGHKS and YYEKEE (reference sequence). V trimming: 3 bases; J trimming: 5 bases; junction bases outside the gene matches: 13. As to this clone: Its antigen is unidentified.

Documented time point: cycle 4 day 1 (C4D1), after 6 weeks of nivolumab. Each and every patient relapsed after autologous stem cell transplantation, and patients got differing brentuximab vedotin exposure. Magnetic depletion of unwanted cells isolated CD4+ T cells from thawed PBMCs. Complete response, partial response or progressive disease constituted the best responses recorded. Sequenced by immunoSEQ multiplex PCR; TCRdb stores in-frame clones only, minus some. The sample carries 15,000 to 20,000 clones, roughly 75% recorded once. The chain is built from TRBV5-5 and TRBJ2-5, with TRBD2 matching 7 bases. Sequenced here: CD4+ T cells from blood, sampled before the fourth cycle of nivolumab. The sequence came from a human donor with classical Hodgkin lymphoma. Here the CDR3 reads CASSSLFTGGRETQYF. Written as DNA, the CDR3 is TGTGCCAGCAGCTCCCTCTTCACGGGGGGACGGGAGACCCAGTACTTC.